These 14 T cell receptor beta chains share one sample of origin, sequenced in a study of vaccination and CD4 T cells after COVID-19. Cultured CD4+ T-cell DNA underwent Oncomine TCR Beta short-read sequencing. MiXCR was run by TCRdb on the PCR reads, yielding one entry per CDR3 protein. Of fewer than 20,000 distinct CDR3 sequences in the sample, roughly 51% were seen once. These receptors' antigens are unknown. The treatment here: approximately nine-day PBMC culture with coronavirus spike peptide pools or control peptides (ViraFEST assay). The material was cultured CD4+ T cells from blood, obtained after SARS-CoV-2 vaccination. The receptors here all came from a human donor with COVID-19.

V gene TRBV20-1 combines with J gene TRBJ1-2, with D unclear. The CDR3 has 15 amino acids. Germline values: CDR1 DFQATT, CDR2 SNEGSKA (reference sequence). V was pared by 0 bases and J by 4 bases, with 15 bases between. The CDR3 DNA sequence: TGCAGTGCTAGAGACCCCCAGAGTGGCGGCTATGGCTACACCTTC. It codes for CSARDPQSGGYGYTF.

This clonotype was observed a handful of times. The CDR3 bases are TGCGCCAGCAGCCAAGACTGGACAGGTGGTGAACCCCAGCATTTT. Protein product: CASSQDWTGGEPQHF. The chain combines TRBV4-3 with TRBJ1-5; 7 positions agree with TRBD1. Trimming at V came to 0 bases and at J to 10 bases, leaving 9 bases not matched to a gene. Germline-derived CDR1 and CDR2 are LGHNA and YSLEER. This CDR3 is 15 amino acids long.

This clonotype was seen only a few times. The J gene is TRBJ2-7, the V gene TRBV7-6, with TRBD2 identical over 7 bases. Trimming took 1 base from V and 2 from J; bases not matched to a gene: 5. The CDR3 contains 15 residues. In germline, CDR1 is SGHVS, CDR2 FNYEAQ. The CDR3 loop is CASSLEGGGTYEQYF. The CDR3 DNA reads as TGTGCCAGCAGCTTAGAGGGCGGGGGAACCTACGAGCAGTACTTC.

This clonotype turned up a few times. The V call is TRBV15, the J call TRBJ1-3; D not resolved. This CDR3 comprises 15 residues. Trimming stripped 4 bases from V and 0 bases from J, with 10 bases between. Germline CDR1 reads LNHNV; CDR2 reads YYDKDF (reference sequence). CDR3 sequence (DNA): TGTGCCACCAGCACACAACCTCTCTCTGGAAACACCATATATTTT. Amino acids: CATSTQPLSGNTIYF.

The chain joins TRBV6-1 to TRBJ2-1; TRBD2 aligns across 7 bases. Trimming at V came to 8 bases and at J to 6 bases, leaving 7 bases not matched to a gene. The CDR3 has 13 residues. Germline V CDR1 and CDR2: MNHNS, SASEGT. CDR3 bases: TGTGCCAGCCTGGGGGGGGGTGTCAATGAGCAGTTCTTC. Translated, it gives CASLGGGVNEQFF.

The chain recombines TRBV20-1 with TRBJ1-6; no clear D gene. Trimming left V 0 bases short and J 0 bases short, with 15 bases between. The CDR3 runs 18 residues. Germline CDR1 is DFQATT and CDR2 is SNEGSKA (reference sequence). The CDR3 region is CSARDQRRADSYNSPLHF. The CDR3 bases are TGCAGTGCTAGAGATCAGAGGAGGGCAGACTCCTATAATTCACCCCTCCACTTT.

In its sample, this clonotype was seen a few times. J is TRBJ1-2 and V is TRBV30; a weak D match, TRBD1 (5 bases). CDR1 and CDR2 from the germline V gene are GTSNPN and SVGIG (reference sequence). V lost 0 bases and J lost 6, with 11 bases in between. CDR3 length equals 13 residues. The CDR3 is CAWSVGGTNGYTF. The CDR3 DNA is TGTGCCTGGAGTGTGGGGGGAACTAATGGCTACACCTTC.

This clonotype was recorded a few times. The chain recombines TRBV21-1 with TRBJ2-7; the D call in the table, TRBD1, was not verified against the DNA. TRBV21-1 is a listed pseudogene. The CDR3 has 15 residues. CDR3 loop: CASSYHSRDSYEQYF. The CDR3 region has the DNA TGTGCCAGCAGCTACCACTCCCGGGACAGCTACGAGCAGTACTTC.

The chain links TRBV7-2 to TRBJ1-2; D may be TRBD1 (5 bases). Germline-derived CDR1 and CDR2 are SGHTA and FQGNSA. V lost 5 bases and J 4 bases, leaving 17 bases between the germline ends. CDR3 length equals 15 residues. CDR3: CASSPRGGRGYGYTF. DNA of the CDR3: TGTGCCAGCAGCCCCCGGGGTGGGAGGGGCTATGGCTACACCTTC.

This clonotype was counted between two and nine times. V and J are TRBV7-3 and TRBJ2-2; D unresolved. The CDR3 extends over 13 amino acids. Trimming pared 4 bases from V and 6 bases from J, leaving 9 bases between. The germline V gene has CDR1 SGHTA and CDR2 FQGTGA. The CDR3 is CASSSGMAGELFF. The CDR3 DNA sequence: TGTGCCAGCAGCTCGGGTATGGCCGGGGAGCTGTTTTTT.

This clonotype was seen a few times. The chain employs TRBV2 and TRBJ2-1; D perhaps matches TRBD2 (7 bases). CDR3 length: 14 residues. V lost 5 bases and J 7 bases, leaving 15 bases between the germline ends. The germline V gene has CDR1 SNHLY and CDR2 FYNNEI. The chain's CDR3 is CASSSGGAGNEQFF. In nucleotides, the CDR3 is TGTGCCAGCAGTAGTGGGGGGGCGGGTAATGAGCAGTTCTTC. Looking up the rest from reference TRBV2 and TRBJ2-1 gives the full variable domain: EPEVTQTPSHQVTQMGQEVILRCVPISNHLYFYWYRQILGQKVEFLVSFYNNEISEKSEIFDDQFSVERPDGSNFTLKIRSTKLEDSAMYFCASSSGGAGNEQFFGPGTRLTVL.

This chain connects TRBV7-6 to TRBJ1-1, with D unclear. CDR1 and CDR2 (germline): SGHVS, FNYEAQ. Trimming cost V 5 bases and J 7 bases, with 17 bases left between them. The CDR3 loop spans 14 amino acids. The CDR3, as DNA: TGTGCCAGCAGCCCCATAGTGGGGTATGGTGAAGCTTTCTTT. Protein: CASSPIVGYGEAFF.

The rearrangement uses TRBV30 and TRBJ1-1; D is unclear. Trimming cost V 0 bases and J 1 base, with 6 bases left between them. Looked up from germline, CDR1 is GTSNPN and CDR2 is SVGIG (reference sequence). This CDR3 has 13 amino acids. Written as DNA, the CDR3 is TGTGCCTGGAGTGTCGGTCCGAACACTGAAGCTTTCTTT. Translation gives CAWSVGPNTEAFF.

J is TRBJ1-1 and V is TRBV6-1; the match to TRBD1 covers 7 bases. V lost 6 bases to trimming and J lost 10 bases; unmatched junction nucleotides: 20. Germline assignment: CDR1 MNHNS and CDR2 SASEGT. The CDR3 loop spans 16 amino acids. CDR3 region: CASSLRGTGAGGGAFF. CDR3 nucleotides: TGTGCCAGCAGCCTACGAGGCACAGGGGCGGGGGGGGGAGCTTTCTTT.